This entry features one T cell receptor (beta chain) sequence. This specimen comes from a study of control samples from healthy donors and cancer patients. Germline lookup yields CDR1 LGHDT and CDR2 YNNKEL (reference sequence). CDR3 size: 16 residues. J gave up 3 bases and V 2 bases, and 4 bases lay outside the gene matches. Here immunoSEQ multiplex PCR was the method, and the copy in TCRdb shows in-frame clones only, minus some. The data hold approximately 24,000 clones, with roughly 80% observed a single time. The V gene is TRBV3-1 (or the pseudogene TRBV3-2), the J gene TRBJ2-2; TRBD1 agrees at 9 bases. Source material: PBMCs. This receptor was obtained from a man aged 55 to 70 with colorectal cancer. The CDR3, as DNA: TGTGCCAGCAGCCAACCGGGACAGGGTCACACCGGGGAGCTGTTTTTT. Its protein is CASSQPGQGHTGELFF.